The 5 T cell receptor beta chains below all came from one sample that was sequenced in a study of cytomegalovirus exposure and HLA in healthy donors. The PCR contained 60 Vbeta and 13 Jbeta primers. TCRdb's table, derived via immunoSEQ multiplex PCR, lists solely in-frame clones and lacks some. The repertoire includes about 150,000 clones, 70% to 80% of them detected once, and around 4.1% sits in the top ten. Input material: PBMCs. These receptors were taken from a woman aged 40 to 55 in good health and CMV-seronegative.

The V gene is TRBV10-3, the J gene TRBJ1-5; 8 bases align to TRBD1. Germline assignment: CDR1 ENHRY and CDR2 SYGVKD. V lost 3 bases, J lost 0 bases, and 7 bases stayed unmatched. This CDR3 region has 17 residues. The CDR3 reads CAISEGQGSISNQPQHF. Here the CDR3 DNA reads TGTGCCATCAGTGAAGGACAGGGAAGTATTAGCAATCAGCCCCAGCATTTT.

The chain joins TRBV6-6 to TRBJ2-7; 7 positions match TRBD1. The CDR3 spans 13 residues. The ends lost 10 bases at V and 0 bases at J; junction bases unmatched: 6. From germline, CDR1 is MNHNY and CDR2 SVGAGI (reference sequence). The CDR3 loop is CAIRQGPSYEQYF. CDR3 bases: TGTGCCATCAGACAGGGACCCTCCTACGAGCAGTACTTC.

The rearrangement joins TRBV28 to TRBJ1-2; D is possibly TRBD1 (6 bases). V lost 6 bases and J 2 bases, leaving 16 bases between the germline ends. CDR1 and CDR2 from the germline V gene are MDHEN and SYDVKM. This CDR3 has 15 amino acids. The CDR3 region has the DNA TGTGCCAGCAGCCCCCCCAGGGGCCCCAACTATGGCTACACCTTC. It specifies CASSPPRGPNYGYTF.

The chain recombines TRBV5-1 with TRBJ2-7; perhaps TRBD2 as D (6 bases). This CDR3 is 15 amino acids long. V shed 0 bases and J shed 0 bases, with 10 bases lying between them. Germline V lookup: CDR1 SGHRS, CDR2 YFSETQ. The DNA of the CDR3 is TGCGCCAGCAGCTTGGGGGGACTGGGCTCCTACGAGCAGTACTTC. Amino acids: CASSLGGLGSYEQYF.

The gene calls are TRBV5-1 and TRBJ2-3, with 9 positions matching TRBD2. Germline trimming cut 1 base from V and 2 bases from J; bases unmatched to any gene: 5. The CDR3 is made up of 16 amino acids. Germline CDR1 and CDR2: SGHRS and YFSETQ. The CDR3 loop is CASSLSSSGITDTQYF. The DNA of the CDR3 is TGCGCCAGCAGCTTGTCATCTAGCGGGATCACAGATACGCAGTATTTT.